This T cell receptor (beta chain) was sequenced during a study of blood T cell repertoires in COVID-19. Background on the study: Donors in the United States, Italy and Spain gave samples during acute or convalescent COVID-19. Nucleic acid was either cDNA or gDNA, and it came from T cells, B-cell-depleted T cells, or PBMCs.

Germline loops: CDR1 MNHEY, CDR2 SVGAGI. The germline V and J ends were trimmed by 1 base and 0 bases, with 7 bases remaining between them. This CDR3 comprises 16 residues. Under the authors' procedure: Estimation of nucleated cell counts was performed using reference gene primer amplification. Sequenced by immunoSEQ multiplex PCR; TCRdb stores in-frame clones only, minus some. Clonal size and the V and J genes are those of that table, whereas D and trimming came from the DNA. Of 110,000 to 150,000 clones in the sample, about 83% are singletons; the top ten hold approximately 4%. Sequenced material: peripheral blood. This clonotype was sampled from a woman between 40 and 55 years old with acute or convalescent COVID-19. The chain joins TRBV6-5 to TRBJ2-6; unclear D gene. The CDR3 DNA is TGTGCCAGCAGTTACTTTCGGAGCTCTGGGGCCAACGTCCTGACTTTC. Translating gives CASSYFRSSGANVLTF.